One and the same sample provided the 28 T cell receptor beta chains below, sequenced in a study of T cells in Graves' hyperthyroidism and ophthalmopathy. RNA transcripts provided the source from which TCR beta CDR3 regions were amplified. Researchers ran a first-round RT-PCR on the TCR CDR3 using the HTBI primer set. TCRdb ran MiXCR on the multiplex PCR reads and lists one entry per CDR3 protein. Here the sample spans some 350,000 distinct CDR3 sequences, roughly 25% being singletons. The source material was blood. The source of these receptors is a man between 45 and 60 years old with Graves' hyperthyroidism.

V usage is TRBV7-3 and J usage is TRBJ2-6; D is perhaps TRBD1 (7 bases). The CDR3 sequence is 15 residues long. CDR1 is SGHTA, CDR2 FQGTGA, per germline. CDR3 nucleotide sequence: TGTGTGACGGCAGGGGGGCTCTCTGGGGCCAACGTCCTGACTTTC. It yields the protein CVTAGGLSGANVLTF.

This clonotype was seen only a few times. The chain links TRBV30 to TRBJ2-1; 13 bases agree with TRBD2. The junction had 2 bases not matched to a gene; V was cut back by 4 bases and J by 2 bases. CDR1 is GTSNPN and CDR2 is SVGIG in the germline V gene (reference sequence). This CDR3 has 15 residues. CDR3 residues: CAWKGLAGPYNEQFF. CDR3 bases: TGTGCCTGGAAGGGACTAGCGGGACCCTACAATGAGCAGTTCTTC.

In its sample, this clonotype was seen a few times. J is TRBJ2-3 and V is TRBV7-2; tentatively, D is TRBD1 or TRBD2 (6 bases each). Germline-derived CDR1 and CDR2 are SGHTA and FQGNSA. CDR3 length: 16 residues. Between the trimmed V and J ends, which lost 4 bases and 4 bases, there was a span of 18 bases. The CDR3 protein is CASSWGTFGDSDTQYF. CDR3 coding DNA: TGTGCCAGCAGCTGGGGGACATTCGGGGACTCAGATACGCAGTATTTT.

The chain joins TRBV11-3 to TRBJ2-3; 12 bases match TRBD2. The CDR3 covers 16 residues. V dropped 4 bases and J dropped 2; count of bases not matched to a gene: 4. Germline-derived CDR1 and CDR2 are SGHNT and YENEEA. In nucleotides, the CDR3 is TGTGCCAGCAGCTGGAGACTAGCGGGAGACACAGATACGCAGTATTTT. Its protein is CASSWRLAGDTDTQYF.

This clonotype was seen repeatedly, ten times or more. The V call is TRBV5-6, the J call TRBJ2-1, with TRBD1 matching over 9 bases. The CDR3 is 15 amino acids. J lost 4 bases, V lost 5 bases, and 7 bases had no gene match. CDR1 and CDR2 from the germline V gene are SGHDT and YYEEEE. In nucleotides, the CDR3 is TGTGCCAGCAGTCCCGGGACAGGGAGTTACAATGAGCAGTTCTTC. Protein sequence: CASSPGTGSYNEQFF.

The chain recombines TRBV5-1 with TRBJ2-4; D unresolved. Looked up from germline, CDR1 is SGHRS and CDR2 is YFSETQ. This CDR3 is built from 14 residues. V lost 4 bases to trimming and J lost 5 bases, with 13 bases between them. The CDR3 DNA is TGCGCCAGCAGCGAGGAGCCAACCCAAAACATTCAGTACTTC. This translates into CASSEEPTQNIQYF.

CDR3 protein: CASSNDRGYEQYF. In nucleotides, the CDR3 is TGTGCCAGTAGTAACGACCGAGGTTACGAGCAGTACTTC. The chain couples TRBV19 to TRBJ2-7, with D uncertain. Trimming took off 4 bases at V and 4 bases at J, with 11 bases between the two ends. From germline, CDR1 is LNHDA and CDR2 SQIVND (reference sequence). The CDR3 runs 13 residues.

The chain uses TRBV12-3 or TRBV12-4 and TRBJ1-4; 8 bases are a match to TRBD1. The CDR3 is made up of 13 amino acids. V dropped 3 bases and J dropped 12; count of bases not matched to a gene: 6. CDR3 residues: CASSFRGPFELFF. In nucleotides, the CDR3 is TGTGCCAGCAGTTTCAGGGGGCCTTTCGAACTGTTTTTT.

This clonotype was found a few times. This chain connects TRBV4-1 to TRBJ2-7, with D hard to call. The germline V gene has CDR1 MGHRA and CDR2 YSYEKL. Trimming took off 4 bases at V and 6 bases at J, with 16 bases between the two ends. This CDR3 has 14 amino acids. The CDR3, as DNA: TGCGCCAGCAGCCGTGAGGACGCTTGGGGCGAGCAGTACTTC. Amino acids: CASSREDAWGEQYF.

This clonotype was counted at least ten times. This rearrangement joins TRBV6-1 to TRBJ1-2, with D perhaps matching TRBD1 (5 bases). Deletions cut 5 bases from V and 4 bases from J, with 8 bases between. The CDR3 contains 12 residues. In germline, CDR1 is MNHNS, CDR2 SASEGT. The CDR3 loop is CASSRQGYGYTF. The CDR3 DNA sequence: TGTGCCAGCAGTCGTCAGGGCTATGGCTACACCTTC.

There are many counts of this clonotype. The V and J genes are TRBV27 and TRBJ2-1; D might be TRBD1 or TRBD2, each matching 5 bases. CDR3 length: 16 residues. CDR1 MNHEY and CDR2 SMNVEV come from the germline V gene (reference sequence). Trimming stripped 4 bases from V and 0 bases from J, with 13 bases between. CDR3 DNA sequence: TGTGCCAGCAGTTACGGGACCCTGAGCTCCTACAATGAGCAGTTCTTC. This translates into CASSYGTLSSYNEQFF.

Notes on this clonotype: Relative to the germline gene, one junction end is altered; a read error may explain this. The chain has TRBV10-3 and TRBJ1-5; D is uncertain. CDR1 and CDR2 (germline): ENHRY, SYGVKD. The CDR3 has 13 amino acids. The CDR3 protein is CAISGESNQPQHF. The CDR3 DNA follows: TGTGCCATCAGTGGAGAAAGCAATCAGCCTCAGCATTTT.

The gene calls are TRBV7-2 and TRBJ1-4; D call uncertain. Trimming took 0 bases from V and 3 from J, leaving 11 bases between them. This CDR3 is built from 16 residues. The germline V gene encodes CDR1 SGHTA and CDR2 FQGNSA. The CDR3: CASSLAAGMANEKLFF. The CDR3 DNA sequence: TGTGCCAGCAGCTTAGCGGCGGGGATGGCTAATGAAAAACTGTTTTTT.

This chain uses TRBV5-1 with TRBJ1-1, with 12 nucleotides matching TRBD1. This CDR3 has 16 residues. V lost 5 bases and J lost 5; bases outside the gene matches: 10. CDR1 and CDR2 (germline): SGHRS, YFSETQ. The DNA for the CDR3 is TGCGCCAGCAGATCGGGACAGGGGGCAGGAGGAACTGAAGCTTTCTTT. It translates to CASRSGQGAGGTEAFF.

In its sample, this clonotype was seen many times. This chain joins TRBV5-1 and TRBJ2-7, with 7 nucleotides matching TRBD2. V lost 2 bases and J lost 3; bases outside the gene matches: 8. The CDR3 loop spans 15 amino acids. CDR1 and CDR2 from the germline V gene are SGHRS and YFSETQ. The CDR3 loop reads CASSLGGTTNYEQYF. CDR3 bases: TGCGCCAGCAGCTTAGGAGGGACTACAAACTACGAGCAGTACTTC.

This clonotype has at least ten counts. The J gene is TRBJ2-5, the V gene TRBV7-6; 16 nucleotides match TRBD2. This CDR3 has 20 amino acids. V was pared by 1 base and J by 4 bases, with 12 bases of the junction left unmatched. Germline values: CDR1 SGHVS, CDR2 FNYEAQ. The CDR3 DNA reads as TGTGCCAGCAGCTTAGAAGGGACTAGCGGGAGGGCCACAGGGAGAGAGACCCAGTACTTC. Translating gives CASSLEGTSGRATGRETQYF.

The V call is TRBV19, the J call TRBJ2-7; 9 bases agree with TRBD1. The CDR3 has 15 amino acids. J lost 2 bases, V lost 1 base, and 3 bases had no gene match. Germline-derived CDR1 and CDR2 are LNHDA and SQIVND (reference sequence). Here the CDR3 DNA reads TGTGCCAGTAGTATAGTGGGACAGGGTACCTACGAGCAGTACTTC. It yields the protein CASSIVGQGTYEQYF.

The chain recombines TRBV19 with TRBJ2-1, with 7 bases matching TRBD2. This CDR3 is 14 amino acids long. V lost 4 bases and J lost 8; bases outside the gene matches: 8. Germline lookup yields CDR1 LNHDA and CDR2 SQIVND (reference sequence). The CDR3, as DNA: TGTGCCAGTAGTACCGTCGGCGGGGGTTATGAGCAGTTCTTC. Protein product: CASSTVGGGYEQFF.

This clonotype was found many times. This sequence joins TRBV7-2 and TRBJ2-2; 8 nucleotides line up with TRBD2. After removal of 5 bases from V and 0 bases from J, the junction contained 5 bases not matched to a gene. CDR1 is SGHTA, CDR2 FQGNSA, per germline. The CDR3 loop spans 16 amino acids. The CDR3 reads CASSPSGGANTGELFF. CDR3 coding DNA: TGTGCCAGCAGCCCCAGCGGGGGAGCGAACACCGGGGAGCTGTTTTTT.

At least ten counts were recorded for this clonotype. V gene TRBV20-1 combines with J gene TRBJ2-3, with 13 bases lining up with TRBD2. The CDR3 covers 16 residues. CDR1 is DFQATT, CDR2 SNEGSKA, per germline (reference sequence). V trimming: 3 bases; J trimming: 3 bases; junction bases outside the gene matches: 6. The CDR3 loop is CSARGLAGKLTDTQYF. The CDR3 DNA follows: TGCAGTGCTAGGGGACTAGCGGGGAAGTTAACAGATACGCAGTATTTT.

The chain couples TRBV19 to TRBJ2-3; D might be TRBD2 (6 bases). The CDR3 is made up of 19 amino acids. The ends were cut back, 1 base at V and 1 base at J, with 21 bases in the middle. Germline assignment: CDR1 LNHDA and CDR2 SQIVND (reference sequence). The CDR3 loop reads CASSIVGTFATFGTDTQYF. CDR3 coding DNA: TGTGCCAGTAGTATAGTAGGGACTTTTGCGACGTTTGGCACAGATACGCAGTATTTT.

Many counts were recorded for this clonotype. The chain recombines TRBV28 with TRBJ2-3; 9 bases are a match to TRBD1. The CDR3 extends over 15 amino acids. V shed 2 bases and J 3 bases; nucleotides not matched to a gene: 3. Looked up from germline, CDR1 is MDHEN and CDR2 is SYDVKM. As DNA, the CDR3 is TGTGCCAGCAGTTTAAGGGGACAGGGAACAGATACGCAGTATTTT. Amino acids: CASSLRGQGTDTQYF.

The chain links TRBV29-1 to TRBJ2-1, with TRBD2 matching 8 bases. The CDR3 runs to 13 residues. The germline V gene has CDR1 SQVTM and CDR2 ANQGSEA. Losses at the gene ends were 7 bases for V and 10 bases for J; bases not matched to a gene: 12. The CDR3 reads CSAGDATSGEQFF. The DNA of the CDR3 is TGCAGCGCCGGAGATGCAACTAGCGGAGAGCAGTTCTTC.

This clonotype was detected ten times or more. The CDR3 reads CASSLVGKRKTQYF. The CDR3 DNA follows: TGTGCCAGCAGTTTAGTAGGGAAAAGGAAGACCCAGTACTTC. The V call is TRBV28, the J call TRBJ2-5; D remains unclear. The germline CDR1 and CDR2 sequences are MDHEN and SYDVKM. This CDR3 has 14 amino acids. Trimming took off 2 bases at V and 6 bases at J, with 13 bases between the two ends.

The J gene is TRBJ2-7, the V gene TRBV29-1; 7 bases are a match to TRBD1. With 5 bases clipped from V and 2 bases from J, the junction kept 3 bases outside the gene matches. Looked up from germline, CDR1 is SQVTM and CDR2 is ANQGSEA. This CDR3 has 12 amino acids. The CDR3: CSVLGGPYEQYF. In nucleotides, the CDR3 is TGCAGCGTTCTAGGGGGCCCCTACGAGCAGTACTTC.

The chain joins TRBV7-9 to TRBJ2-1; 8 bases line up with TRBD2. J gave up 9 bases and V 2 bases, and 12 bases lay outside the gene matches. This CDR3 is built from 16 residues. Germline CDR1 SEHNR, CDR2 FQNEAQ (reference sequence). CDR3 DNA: TGTGCCAGCAGCTTAAGTCGTTTGGGACTAGTCCGTGAGCAGTTCTTC. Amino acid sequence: CASSLSRLGLVREQFF.

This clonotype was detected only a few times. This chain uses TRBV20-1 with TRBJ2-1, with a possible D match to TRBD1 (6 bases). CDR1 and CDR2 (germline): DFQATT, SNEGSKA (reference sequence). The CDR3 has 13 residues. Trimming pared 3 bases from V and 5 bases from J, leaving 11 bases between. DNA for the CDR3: TGCAGTGCTAGGAGGGACATAAACAATGAGCAGTTCTTC. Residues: CSARRDINNEQFF.

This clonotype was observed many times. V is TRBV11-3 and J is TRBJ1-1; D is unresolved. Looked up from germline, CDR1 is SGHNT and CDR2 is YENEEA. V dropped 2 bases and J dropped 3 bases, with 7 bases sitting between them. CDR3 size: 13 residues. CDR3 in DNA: TGTGCCAGCAGCTTATTACGGTACACTGAAGCTTTCTTT. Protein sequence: CASSLLRYTEAFF.